The clone carrying this T cell receptor beta chain has a count of ten or more. What it binds is not known. These data originate in a study of T cells in Graves' hyperthyroidism and ophthalmopathy. General observations from the study: Model-based prediction identified ophthalmopathy a median about 7 months prior to its onset. Ophthalmopathy and stable hyperthyroidism were told apart by a 13 V-J model.

The source material, RNA transcripts, was used to amplify TCR beta CDR3 regions. A set of HTBI primers served as the primers for a first-round RT-PCR of the TCR CDR3. TCRdb processed the multiplex PCR reads anew with MiXCR; each CDR3 protein has one entry. This sample has under 400,000 distinct CDR3 sequences; approximately 13% occur once, and the top ten carry over 8.5%. Patients having uncontrolled infection, another autoimmune disease, pregnancy or lactation were not included. More than 8.5 ml of fresh peripheral blood supplied the PBMCs. The sample consisted of blood. The clonotype was recovered from a woman aged 18-35 years with Graves' hyperthyroidism.

CDR3 in amino acids: CASSLSGNSPLHF. As DNA, the CDR3 is TGTGCCAGCAGTTTATCTGGCAATTCACCCCTCCACTTT. The gene calls are TRBV12-3 or TRBV12-4 and TRBJ1-6; D is unresolved. CDR3 length equals 13 residues. The V gene lost 2 bases and the J gene lost 7 bases, with 6 bases spanning the gap.